These 30 T cell receptor beta chains came from one sample sequenced in a study of T cells in localized non-small cell lung cancer. Assay used: immunoSEQ multiplex PCR; TCRdb lists only in-frame clones, some missing. The top ten hold more than 7% of the sample, which has roughly 1,900 clones, approximately 27% seen once. The source was lung tumor tissue, collected before any cancer treatment. Receptors were obtained from a woman aged 40 to 75 with stage II squamous cell lung carcinoma.

This clone has only one observation. The chain carries TRBV18 and TRBJ2-7; D remains ambiguous. The germline gives CDR1 KGHSH, CDR2 LQKENI. Trimming took off 5 bases at V and 1 base at J, with 6 bases between the two ends. The CDR3 loop spans 12 amino acids. The CDR3 nucleotides are TGTGCCAGCTCAGACGGGTCCTACGAGCAGTACTTC. It is translated as CASSDGSYEQYF.

This clone was observed a few times. V is TRBV6-8 and J is TRBJ1-3; D not resolved. Germline assignment: CDR1 MNHGY and CDR2 SAAAGT. The CDR3 is made up of 14 amino acids. With 7 bases removed from V and 0 bases from J, the gap between germline ends came to 10 bases. CDR3 DNA: TGTGCCAGCACCCTAGGGAACTCTGGAAACACCATATATTTT. Translation: CASTLGNSGNTIYF.

This clone was seen a few times. The chain joins TRBV11-3 to TRBJ1-1; 7 bases fit TRBD1. This CDR3 has 15 amino acids. Germline V lookup: CDR1 SGHNT, CDR2 YENEEA. Trimming cost V 5 bases and J 1 base; bases outside gene matches: 7. The CDR3 DNA reads TGTGCCAGCAGCCCTACGACAGGGTGGAACACTGAAGCTTTCTTT. Encoded protein: CASSPTTGWNTEAFF. Supplemented by reference TRBV11-3 and TRBJ1-1, the full variable domain reads EAGVVQSPRYKIIEKKQPVAFWCNPISGHNTLYWYLQNLGQGPELLIRYENEEAVDDSQLPKDRFSAERLKGVDSTLKIQPAELGDSAVYLCASSPTTGWNTEAFFGQGTRLTVV.

The V call is TRBV19, the J call TRBJ2-2; D may be TRBD2 (6 bases). The V gene lost 6 bases and the J gene lost 5 bases, with 16 bases spanning the gap. Per germline, CDR1 LNHDA and CDR2 SQIVND (reference sequence). The CDR3 contains 15 residues. The CDR3 DNA follows: TGTGCCAGTAGACTGGAGGGAGGCCGGACCGGGGAGCTGTTTTTT. The encoded protein is CASRLEGGRTGELFF.

In this sample, this clone turned up a few times. The chain recombines TRBV7-2 with TRBJ2-4; possible D gene TRBD1, 5 bases. The V gene's germline CDR1 is SGHTA and CDR2 FQGNSA. V was trimmed by 4 bases and J by 0 bases, leaving 10 bases between them. The CDR3 length is 15 residues. CDR3 residues: CASSSPGLAKNIQYF. CDR3 in DNA: TGTGCCAGCAGCTCTCCAGGGTTAGCCAAAAACATTCAGTACTTC.

The rearrangement uses TRBV11-3 and TRBJ1-2; TRBD1 matches 8 bases. V shed 1 base, J shed 7 bases, and the junction held 8 bases outside the gene matches. The CDR3 spans 15 residues. The V gene's germline CDR1 is SGHNT and CDR2 YENEEA. The CDR3 nucleotides read TGTGCCAGCAGCTTAGGCAACCCAGGGGGCCTTGGCTACACCTTC. It translates to CASSLGNPGGLGYTF. Full variable domain (remainder filled in from reference TRBV11-3 and TRBJ1-2): EAGVVQSPRYKIIEKKQPVAFWCNPISGHNTLYWYLQNLGQGPELLIRYENEEAVDDSQLPKDRFSAERLKGVDSTLKIQPAELGDSAVYLCASSLGNPGGLGYTFGSGTRLTVV.

The V and J genes are TRBV19 and TRBJ1-5; TRBD1 agrees at 7 bases. J was trimmed by 4 bases and V by 5 bases; bases with no gene match: 11. CDR1 is LNHDA, CDR2 SQIVND, per germline (reference sequence). CDR3 size: 16 residues. The DNA of the CDR3 is TGTGCCAGTAGTTCTTATTCGGGACAGATGAATCAGCCCCAGCATTTT. It specifies CASSSYSGQMNQPQHF.

This clone showed up just a few times. The V call is TRBV28, the J call TRBJ2-1; D possibly corresponds to TRBD2 (6 bases). V lost 3 bases to trimming and J lost 15 bases, with 15 bases between them. The length of the CDR3 is 12 residues. Germline lookup yields CDR1 MDHEN and CDR2 SYDVKM. The CDR3 region is CASSLVGSGLFF. DNA of the CDR3: TGTGCCAGCAGTTTGGTTGGTAGCGGTCTGTTCTTC.

V is TRBV11-3 and J is TRBJ2-5, with D maybe TRBD1 (5 bases). The CDR3 contains 18 residues. From germline, CDR1 is SGHNT and CDR2 YENEEA. Trimming removed 4 bases from V and 5 bases from J, with 26 bases in between. The CDR3 is CASSSGEKRGGNRETQYF. CDR3 sequence (DNA): TGTGCCAGCAGCTCGGGCGAAAAAAGGGGTGGGAATAGGGAGACCCAGTACTTC.

V is TRBV19 and J is TRBJ1-5; D remains ambiguous. The CDR3 is 12 residues long. Germline V gene data show CDR1 as LNHDA and CDR2 as SQIVND (reference sequence). Trimming pared 1 base from V and 3 bases from J, leaving 1 base between. Here the CDR3 reads CASSIANQPQHF. The CDR3, as DNA: TGTGCCAGTAGTATAGCCAATCAGCCCCAGCATTTT. The full variable domain, completed using reference TRBV19 and TRBJ1-5, is DGGITQSPKYLFRKEGQNVTLSCEQNLNHDAMYWYRQDPGQGLRLIYYSQIVNDFQKGDIAEGYSVSREKKESFPLTVTSAQKNPTAFYLCASSIANQPQHFGDGTRLSIL.

J is TRBJ1-2 and V is TRBV19; 7 positions agree with TRBD1. The CDR3 sequence is 16 residues long. The V segment lost 0 bases and the J segment 8 bases; nucleotides outside the gene matches: 12. Germline CDR1 reads LNHDA; CDR2 reads SQIVND (reference sequence). The CDR3 spells CASSIDGTDTGKGYTF. CDR3 coding DNA: TGTGCCAGTAGTATAGATGGGACAGACACCGGCAAAGGCTACACCTTC.

The DNA of the CDR3 is TGTGCCAGCAGCCTTAGGGGTAGAACAGGGGTTCGTGAAAAACTGTTTTTT. It specifies CASSLRGRTGVREKLFF. V and J are TRBV11-3 and TRBJ1-4; 7 bases are shared with TRBD1. In germline, CDR1 is SGHNT, CDR2 YENEEA. CDR3 size: 17 residues. V dropped 5 bases and J dropped 7; count of bases not matched to a gene: 16.

The J gene is TRBJ2-1, the V gene TRBV6-8; possible D gene TRBD2, 6 bases. The V gene's germline CDR1 is MNHGY and CDR2 SAAAGT. The CDR3 consists of 14 residues. Trimming left V 2 bases short and J 5 bases short, with 10 bases between. Written as DNA, the CDR3 is TGTGCCAGCAGTTACGCGTGGAGGGACAATGAGCAGTTCTTC. It codes for CASSYAWRDNEQFF.

This clone was seen once. This sequence joins TRBV19 and TRBJ1-2; D is unclear. This CDR3 is built from 14 residues. Trimming removed 2 bases at V and 7 bases at J, with 14 bases between. The germline V gene encodes CDR1 LNHDA and CDR2 SQIVND (reference sequence). CDR3 amino acids: CASSISPASGGYTF. Here the CDR3 DNA reads TGTGCCAGTAGTATATCCCCAGCCAGCGGTGGCTACACCTTC.

The chain joins TRBV28 to TRBJ2-4; D gene ambiguous. V lost 5 bases to trimming and J lost 9 bases, with 17 bases between them. The CDR3 has 14 residues. The germline CDR1 and CDR2 sequences are MDHEN and SYDVKM. CDR3 sequence: CASSLHGSQSIQYF. Written as DNA, the CDR3 is TGTGCCAGCAGTCTCCACGGGTCCCAAAGCATTCAGTACTTC. Using reference TRBV28 and TRBJ2-4 for the parts outside the CDR3, the full variable domain is DVKVTQSSRYLVKRTGEKVFLECVQDMDHENMFWYRQDPGLGLRLIYFSYDVKMKEKGDIPEGYSVSREKKERFSLILESASTNQTSMYLCASSLHGSQSIQYFGAGTRLSVL.

This clone was observed a handful of times. The chain combines TRBV28 with TRBJ1-1; D not certain. CDR1 and CDR2 (germline): MDHEN, SYDVKM. V was clipped by 2 bases and J by 4 bases, with 5 bases between them. CDR3 length equals 12 residues. CDR3 coding DNA: TGTGCCAGCAGTTTAAGTGCCACTGAAGCTTTCTTT. It encodes CASSLSATEAFF.

By proportion, this clone is medium-sized. CDR3 nucleotide sequence: TGTGCCAGCAGCCTCGGACAGGGGGCTGGCTCCTACAATGAGCAGTTCTTC. This sequence encodes CASSLGQGAGSYNEQFF. V is TRBV11-3 and J is TRBJ2-1; 11 bases are shared with TRBD1. The CDR3 loop spans 17 amino acids. After removal of 5 bases from V and 0 bases from J, the junction contained 6 bases not matched to a gene. Per the germline V gene, CDR1 is SGHNT and CDR2 is YENEEA.

This chain connects TRBV9 to TRBJ2-5; 9 bases are shared with TRBD2. V trimming: 4 bases; J trimming: 1 base; junction bases outside the gene matches: 8. This CDR3 is 16 amino acids long. The V gene's germline CDR1 is SGDLS and CDR2 YYNGEE. Here the CDR3 reads CASSSREREAQETQYF. The CDR3 nucleotides are TGTGCCAGCAGCTCCAGGGAGCGGGAGGCCCAAGAGACCCAGTACTTC.

The chain has TRBV18 and TRBJ2-2, with TRBD2 as a possible D gene (5 bases). The CDR3 length is 14 residues. Trimming took 4 bases from V and 4 from J, leaving 10 bases between them. Per the germline V gene, CDR1 is KGHSH and CDR2 is LQKENI. CDR3 in DNA: TGTGCCAGCTCACTGTCGGAGGCCACCGGGGAGCTGTTTTTT. Its translation is CASSLSEATGELFF.

This clone is medium-sized. V usage is TRBV11-3 and J usage is TRBJ2-3; TRBD2 matches 9 bases. The CDR3 runs 14 residues. Germline V gives CDR1 SGHNT, CDR2 YENEEA. With 3 bases clipped from V and 10 bases from J, the junction kept 8 bases outside the gene matches. The CDR3 loop reads CASSLAAGGPAQYF. For the CDR3, the DNA is TGTGCCAGCAGCTTGGCTGCGGGAGGGCCGGCGCAGTATTTT.

This clone was recorded a few times. The chain joins TRBV6-7 to TRBJ2-2, with 13 bases aligning to TRBD2. TRBV6-7 is an ORF for which the function is uncertain. The V and J ends lost 6 bases and 4 bases, in that order; junction bases with no gene match: 8. The CDR3 has 17 amino acids. DNA of the CDR3: TGTGCCAGCAGCCTACTAGCGGGAGGGCCCAGCACCGGGGAGCTGTTTTTT. Encoded protein: CASSLLAGGPSTGELFF.

This chain's CDR3 is CASSQFRDDIAHIPSLEQYF. The DNA of the CDR3 is TGCGCCAGCAGCCAATTCAGGGATGACATAGCTCATATCCCCTCCCTCGAGCAGTACTTC. The chain combines TRBV1 with TRBJ2-7; the listed D gene, TRBD1, was not tested against the DNA. TRBV1 is annotated as a pseudogene. CDR3 size: 20 residues.

This clone turned up a few times. The V gene is TRBV7-2, the J gene TRBJ1-1; D is unclear. V shed 5 bases and J shed 1 base, with 8 bases lying between them. CDR1 and CDR2 (germline): SGHTA, FQGNSA. The CDR3 totals 13 residues. CDR3 in amino acids: CASSRGRNTEAFF. The CDR3 DNA sequence: TGTGCCAGCAGCCGCGGGCGGAACACTGAAGCTTTCTTT.

This clone showed up just a few times. The gene calls are TRBV15 and TRBJ2-3; 10 positions agree with TRBD1. The trim removed 1 base at V and 5 bases at J, leaving 9 bases unmatched. This CDR3 comprises 17 residues. Germline V gene data show CDR1 as LNHNV and CDR2 as YYDKDF (reference sequence). CDR3 region: CATSRGQGTGDEDTQYF. In DNA form, the CDR3 reads TGTGCCACCAGCAGAGGCCAAGGGACAGGGGATGAAGATACGCAGTATTTT.

The table lists this clone with a few counts. The rearrangement joins TRBV6-8 to TRBJ2-3; TRBD2 agrees at 8 bases. The J segment lost 5 bases and the V segment lost 6 bases, leaving 10 bases of the junction unmatched. CDR3 length: 15 residues. Germline V lookup: CDR1 MNHGY, CDR2 SAAAGT. For the CDR3, the DNA is TGTGCCAGCAGCCAAGACCCCGGGACTAGAGATACGCAGTATTTT. This codes for CASSQDPGTRDTQYF.

This clone turned up a few times. CDR3 sequence: CASRQQLLNTEAFF. In DNA form, the CDR3 reads TGTGCCAGCAGACAACAGCTATTGAACACTGAAGCTTTCTTT. The V call is TRBV28, the J call TRBJ1-1; no clear D gene. V was clipped by 6 bases and J by 0 bases, with 11 bases between them. The germline CDR1 and CDR2 sequences are MDHEN and SYDVKM. The CDR3 extends over 14 amino acids.

This clone was observed a few times. The rearrangement links TRBV6-8 to TRBJ1-3, with 7 bases that match TRBD1. The CDR3 consists of 14 residues. The germline CDR1 and CDR2 sequences are MNHGY and SAAAGT. Losses at the gene ends were 5 bases for V and 4 bases for J; bases not matched to a gene: 5. The CDR3 nucleotides read TGTGCCAGCAGTATCGGGACAGCCGGAAACACCATATATTTT. This encodes CASSIGTAGNTIYF.

The chain employs TRBV11-3 and TRBJ2-5; 10 positions match TRBD1. This CDR3 has 15 amino acids. The J segment lost 2 bases and the V segment lost 5 bases, leaving 5 bases of the junction unmatched. Germline V gives CDR1 SGHNT, CDR2 YENEEA. CDR3 sequence: CASSSRTGGQETQYF. DNA of the CDR3: TGTGCCAGCAGCAGCCGGACAGGGGGACAAGAGACCCAGTACTTC.

This chain connects TRBV19 to TRBJ1-4, with unresolved D. The germline gives CDR1 LNHDA, CDR2 SQIVND (reference sequence). There are 16 residues in the CDR3. V dropped 5 bases and J dropped 1 base, with 14 bases sitting between them. The CDR3 spells CASSWAQRRTNEKLFF. CDR3 nucleotide sequence: TGTGCCAGTAGTTGGGCGCAAAGAAGAACTAATGAAAAACTGTTTTTT.

The chain carries TRBV25-1 and TRBJ2-7, with 8 bases that match TRBD1. The V gene end was trimmed by 8 bases and the J gene end by 2 bases; junction bases not matched to a gene: 8. The germline V gene encodes CDR1 MGHDK and CDR2 SYGVNS. This CDR3 is 14 amino acids long. The DNA for the CDR3 is TGTGCCAGCGTCGGACAGGGCACACCCTACGAGCAGTACTTC. As protein: CASVGQGTPYEQYF.